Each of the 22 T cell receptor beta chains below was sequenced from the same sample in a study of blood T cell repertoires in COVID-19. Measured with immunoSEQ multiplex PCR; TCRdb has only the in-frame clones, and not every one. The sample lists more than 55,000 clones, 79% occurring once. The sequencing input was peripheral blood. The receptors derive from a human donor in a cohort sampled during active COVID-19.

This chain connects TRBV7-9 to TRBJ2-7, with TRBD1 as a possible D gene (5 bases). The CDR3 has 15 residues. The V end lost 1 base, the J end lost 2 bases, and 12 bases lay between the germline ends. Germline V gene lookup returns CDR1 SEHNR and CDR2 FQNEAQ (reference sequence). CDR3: CASSLGSGRAYEQYF. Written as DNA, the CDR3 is TGTGCCAGCAGCTTAGGTTCTGGCAGGGCCTACGAGCAGTACTTC.

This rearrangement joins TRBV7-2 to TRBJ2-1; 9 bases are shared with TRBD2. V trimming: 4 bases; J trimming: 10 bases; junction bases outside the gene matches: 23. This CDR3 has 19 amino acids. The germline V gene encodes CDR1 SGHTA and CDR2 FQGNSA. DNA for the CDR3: TGTGCCAGCAGCTCCCCGCGGCGAGAAGGTAGCGGGGGCAGATGGGAGCAGTTCTTC. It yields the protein CASSSPRREGSGGRWEQFF.

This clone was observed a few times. CDR3 in amino acids: CASSLPGTPLAKNIQYF. Written as DNA, the CDR3 is TGTGCCAGCAGCTTACCCGGGACTCCCCTAGCCAAAAACATTCAGTACTTC. V usage is TRBV7-2 and J usage is TRBJ2-4, with D perhaps TRBD2 (6 bases). Germline-derived CDR1 and CDR2 are SGHTA and FQGNSA. The CDR3 totals 17 residues. V shed 2 bases and J shed 0 bases, with 14 bases lying between them.

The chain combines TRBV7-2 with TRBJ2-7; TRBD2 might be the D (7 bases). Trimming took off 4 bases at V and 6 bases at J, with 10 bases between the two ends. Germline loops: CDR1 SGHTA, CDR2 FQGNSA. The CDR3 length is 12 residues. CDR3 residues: CASSWEGVEQYF. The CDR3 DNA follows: TGTGCCAGCAGCTGGGAGGGGGTCGAGCAGTACTTC.

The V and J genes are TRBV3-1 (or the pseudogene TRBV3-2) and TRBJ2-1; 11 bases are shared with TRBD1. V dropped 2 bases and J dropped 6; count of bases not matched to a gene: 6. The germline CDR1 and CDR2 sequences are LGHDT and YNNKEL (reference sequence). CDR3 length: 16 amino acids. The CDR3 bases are TGTGCCAGCAGCCAATATGGTGGGACAGGGGGCAATGAGCAGTTCTTC. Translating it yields CASSQYGGTGGNEQFF.

The CDR3 is CASRDLGGGEAFF. CDR3 DNA: TGTGCCAGCAGGGACCTGGGGGGGGGTGAAGCTTTCTTT. The chain couples TRBV28 to TRBJ1-1, with D possibly TRBD1 on 5 matching bases. Trimming took off 6 bases at V and 7 bases at J, with 15 bases between the two ends. The germline gives CDR1 MDHEN, CDR2 SYDVKM. CDR3 length: 13 amino acids. Supplemented by reference TRBV28 and TRBJ1-1, the full variable domain reads DVKVTQSSRYLVKRTGEKVFLECVQDMDHENMFWYRQDPGLGLRLIYFSYDVKMKEKGDIPEGYSVSREKKERFSLILESASTNQTSMYLCASRDLGGGEAFFGQGTRLTVV.

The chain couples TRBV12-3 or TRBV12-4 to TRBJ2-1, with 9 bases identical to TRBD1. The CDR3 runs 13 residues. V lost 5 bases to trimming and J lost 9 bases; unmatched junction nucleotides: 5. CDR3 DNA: TGTGCCAGCAGTAAAGGACAGGGGTTTGAGCAGTTCTTC. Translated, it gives CASSKGQGFEQFF.

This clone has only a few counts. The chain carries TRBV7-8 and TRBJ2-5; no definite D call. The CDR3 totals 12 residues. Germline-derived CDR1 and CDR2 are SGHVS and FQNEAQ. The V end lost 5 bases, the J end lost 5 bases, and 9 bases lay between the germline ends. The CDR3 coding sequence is TGTGCCAGCAGCCTACTGCGGGAGACCCAGTACTTC. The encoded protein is CASSLLRETQYF.

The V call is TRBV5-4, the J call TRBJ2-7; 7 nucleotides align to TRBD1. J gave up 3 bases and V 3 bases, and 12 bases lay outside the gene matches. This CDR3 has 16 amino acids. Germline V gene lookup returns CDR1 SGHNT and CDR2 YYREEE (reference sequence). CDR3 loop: CASSSAHRDSIYEQYF. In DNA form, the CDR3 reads TGTGCCAGCAGCTCGGCCCACCGGGACAGCATCTACGAGCAGTACTTC. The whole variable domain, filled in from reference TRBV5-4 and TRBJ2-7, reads ETGVTQSPTHLIKTRGQQVTLRCSSQSGHNTVSWYQQALGQGPQFIFQYYREEENGRGNFPPRFSGLQFPNYSSELNVNALELDDSALYLCASSSAHRDSIYEQYFGPGTRLTVT.

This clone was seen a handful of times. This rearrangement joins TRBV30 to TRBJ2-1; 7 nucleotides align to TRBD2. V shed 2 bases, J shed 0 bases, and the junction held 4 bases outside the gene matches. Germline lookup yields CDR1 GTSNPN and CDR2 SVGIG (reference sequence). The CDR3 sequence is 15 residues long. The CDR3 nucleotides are TGTGCCTGGAGTCCCGGGGGGAGCTCCTACAATGAGCAGTTCTTC. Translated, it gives CAWSPGGSSYNEQFF.

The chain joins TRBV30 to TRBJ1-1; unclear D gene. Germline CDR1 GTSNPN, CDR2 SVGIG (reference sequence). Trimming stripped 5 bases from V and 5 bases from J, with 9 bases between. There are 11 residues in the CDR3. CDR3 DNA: TGTGCCTGGGGCATGAGGACTGAAGCTTTCTTT. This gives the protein CAWGMRTEAFF.

CDR3 coding DNA: TGTGCCAGCAGCGCCCCCTTTAGCGGGAGGGGGGAGACCCAGTACTTC. This encodes CASSAPFSGRGETQYF. This chain links TRBV7-2 with TRBJ2-5; 11 bases are a match to TRBD2. V trimming: 5 bases; J trimming: 5 bases; junction bases outside the gene matches: 10. Germline V gives CDR1 SGHTA, CDR2 FQGNSA. The CDR3 is made up of 16 amino acids.

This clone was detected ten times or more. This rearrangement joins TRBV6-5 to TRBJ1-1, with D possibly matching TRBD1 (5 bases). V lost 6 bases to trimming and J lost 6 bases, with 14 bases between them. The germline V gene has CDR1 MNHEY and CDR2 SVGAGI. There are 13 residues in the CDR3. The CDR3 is CASSRDRGPEAFF. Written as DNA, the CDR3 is TGTGCCAGCAGCCGCGATAGGGGTCCTGAAGCTTTCTTT.

CDR3 residues: CAWSLRQGISYEQYF. The CDR3, as DNA: TGTGCCTGGAGCCTAAGACAGGGAATCTCCTACGAGCAGTACTTC. The chain combines TRBV30 with TRBJ2-7; 7 nucleotides agree with TRBD1. Germline CDR1 reads GTSNPN; CDR2 reads SVGIG (reference sequence). V lost 3 bases to trimming and J lost 0 bases; unmatched junction nucleotides: 8. This CDR3 has 15 residues.

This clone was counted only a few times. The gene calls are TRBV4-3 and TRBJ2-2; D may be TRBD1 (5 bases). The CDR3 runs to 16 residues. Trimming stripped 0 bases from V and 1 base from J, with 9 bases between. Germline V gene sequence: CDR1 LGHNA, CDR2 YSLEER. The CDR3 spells CASSQDRTLNTGELFF. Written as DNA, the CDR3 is TGCGCCAGCAGCCAAGATAGGACATTGAACACCGGGGAGCTGTTTTTT.

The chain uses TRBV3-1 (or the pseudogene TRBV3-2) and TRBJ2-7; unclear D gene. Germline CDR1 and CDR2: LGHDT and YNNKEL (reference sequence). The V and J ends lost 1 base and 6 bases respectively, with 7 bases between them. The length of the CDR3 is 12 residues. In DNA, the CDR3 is TGTGCCAGCAGCCAAGTTGTGAGCGAGCAGTACTTC. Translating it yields CASSQVVSEQYF.

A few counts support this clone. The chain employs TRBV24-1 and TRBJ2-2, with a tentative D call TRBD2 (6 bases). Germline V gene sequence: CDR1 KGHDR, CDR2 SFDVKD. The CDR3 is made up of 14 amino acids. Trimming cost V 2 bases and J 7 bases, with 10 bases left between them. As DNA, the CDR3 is TGTGCCACCAGTGATTCGGGGGTATTCGGGGAGCTGTTTTTT. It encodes CATSDSGVFGELFF.

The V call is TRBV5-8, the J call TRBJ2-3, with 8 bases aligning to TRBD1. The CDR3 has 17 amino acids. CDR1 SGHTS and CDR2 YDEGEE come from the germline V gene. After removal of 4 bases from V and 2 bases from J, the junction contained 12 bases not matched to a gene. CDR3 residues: CASSTYRQGTLTDTQYF. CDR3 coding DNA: TGTGCCAGCAGCACCTACCGACAGGGGACCCTCACAGATACGCAGTATTTT.

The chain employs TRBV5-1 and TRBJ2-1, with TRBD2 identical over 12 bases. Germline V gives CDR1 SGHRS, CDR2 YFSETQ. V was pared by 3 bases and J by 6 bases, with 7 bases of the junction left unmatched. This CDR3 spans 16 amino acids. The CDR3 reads CASSSSPTSGSNEQFF. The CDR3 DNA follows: TGCGCCAGCAGCTCATCCCCGACTAGCGGGAGCAATGAGCAGTTCTTC. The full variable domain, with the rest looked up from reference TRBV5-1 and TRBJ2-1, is KAGVTQTPRYLIKTRGQQVTLSCSPISGHRSVSWYQQTPGQGLQFLFEYFSETQRNKGNFPGRFSGRQFSNSRSEMNVSTLELGDSALYLCASSSSPTSGSNEQFFGPGTRLTVL.

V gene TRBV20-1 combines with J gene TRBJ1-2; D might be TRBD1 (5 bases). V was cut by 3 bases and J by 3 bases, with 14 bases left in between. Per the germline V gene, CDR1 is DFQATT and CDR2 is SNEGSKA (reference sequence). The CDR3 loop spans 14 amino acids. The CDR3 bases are TGCAGTGCTAGTAAGGGCAGGGAGGACTATGGCTACACCTTC. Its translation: CSASKGREDYGYTF.

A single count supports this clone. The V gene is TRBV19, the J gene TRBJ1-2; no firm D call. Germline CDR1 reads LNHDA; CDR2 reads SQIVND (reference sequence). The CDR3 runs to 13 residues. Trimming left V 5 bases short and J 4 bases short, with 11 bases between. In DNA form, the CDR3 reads TGTGCCAGTAGTGGACGGGATGCCTATGGCTACACCTTC. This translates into CASSGRDAYGYTF. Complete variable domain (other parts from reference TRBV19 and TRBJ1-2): DGGITQSPKYLFRKEGQNVTLSCEQNLNHDAMYWYRQDPGQGLRLIYYSQIVNDFQKGDIAEGYSVSREKKESFPLTVTSAQKNPTAFYLCASSGRDAYGYTFGSGTRLTVV.

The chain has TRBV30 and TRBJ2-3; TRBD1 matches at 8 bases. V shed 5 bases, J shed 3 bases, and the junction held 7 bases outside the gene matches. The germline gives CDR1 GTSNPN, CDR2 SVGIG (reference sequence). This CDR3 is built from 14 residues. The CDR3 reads CAWVITGGTDTQYF. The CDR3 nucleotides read TGTGCCTGGGTAATCACAGGGGGTACAGATACGCAGTATTTT.